The rows below give T cell receptor beta chains drawn from one sample of a study of beta chain features in type 1 diabetes. Measured with immunoSEQ multiplex PCR; TCRdb has only the in-frame clones, and not every one. The sample includes hundreds of thousands of clones, about 14% of them seen just once. The sequencing sample was made of naive CD4+ T cells from blood. The receptors were sampled from a man younger than 30 in good health. Each CDR3 is given with its conserved first and last residue. Each record gives: clone size, D gene, V gene, J gene, CDR3 length, CDR3 protein, CDR3 DNA. D genes are given only for firm matches. Clone size appears in some rows only: once, few, many, or a class for an expanded clone.

-	TRBD1	TRBV7-2	TRBJ2-1	15	CASSPRTGYNRRQFF	TGTGCCAGCAGCCCTCGGACAGGGTATAACCGTCGGCAGTTCTTC
few	-	TRBV18	TRBJ1-3	15	CASSPVTGTGNTIYF	TGTGCCAGCTCACCAGTCACGGGGACTGGAAACACCATATATTTT
-	-	TRBV18	TRBJ2-7	12	CASSTATYEQYF	TGTGCCAGCTCAACAGCTACCTACGAGCAGTACTTC
-	-	TRBV6-5	TRBJ1-2	11	CASSQGAGYTF	TGTGCCAGCAGCCAGGGTGCTGGCTACACCTTC
-	TRBD2	TRBV2	TRBJ2-1	15	CASSPSGGLYNEQFF	TGTGCCAGCAGCCCGAGCGGGGGCCTGTACAATGAGCAGTTCTTC
-	-	TRBV14	TRBJ2-7	12	CASSQNARHEYF	TGTGCCAGCAGCCAAAATGCAAGGCACGAGTACTTC
-	-	TRBV14	TRBJ2-7	13	CASRGGTTYEQYF	TGTGCCAGCAGAGGCGGGACAACCTACGAGCAGTACTTC
-	-	TRBV5-1	TRBJ2-1	14	CASSLDREINEQFF	TGCGCCAGCAGCTTGGATCGGGAAATAAATGAGCAGTTCTTC
few	-	TRBV10-3	TRBJ2-1	16	CAISSTGTSAYNEQFF	TGTGCCATCAGCAGCACCGGGACTTCCGCCTACAATGAGCAGTTCTTC
-	-	TRBV5-6	TRBJ1-5	15	CASSFFRALNQPQHF	TGTGCCAGCAGCTTTTTCCGAGCCCTCAATCAGCCCCAGCATTTT
-	-	TRBV7-9	TRBJ1-4	15	CASSSTGGANEKLFF	TGTGCCAGCAGCTCCACCGGGGGTGCCAATGAAAAACTGTTTTTT
-	TRBD1	TRBV28	TRBJ2-2	16	CASSARTGLFTGELFF	TGTGCCAGCAGTGCCCGGACAGGACTTTTTACCGGGGAGCTGTTTTTT
few	TRBD2	TRBV5-4	TRBJ2-3	16	CASSWGLAAGTDTQYF	TGTGCCAGCAGCTGGGGTCTAGCGGCTGGCACAGATACGCAGTATTTT
-	-	TRBV29-1	TRBJ2-1	17	CSVEDRRRQGTYNEQFF	TGCAGCGTTGAAGATCGTCGGAGACAAGGGACCTACAATGAGCAGTTCTTC
-	-	TRBV9	TRBJ2-6	13	CASRASGANVLTF	TGTGCCAGCAGGGCCTCTGGGGCCAACGTCCTGACTTTC
-	-	TRBV19	TRBJ1-1	17	CANTYPGHREGGTEAFF	TGTGCCAACACCTACCCGGGCCACAGGGAGGGAGGCACTGAAGCTTTCTTT
-	TRBD1	TRBV10-3	TRBJ1-3	12	CAMTGIGNTIYF	TGTGCCATGACAGGGATCGGAAACACCATATATTTT
few	-	TRBV29-1	TRBJ1-1	14	CSGRDSSLNTEAFF	TGCAGCGGACGGGACTCCTCCCTGAACACTGAAGCTTTCTTT
-	-	TRBV5-1	TRBJ1-3	16	CASSPASGTSGNTIYF	TGCGCCAGCAGCCCGGCCTCAGGGACCTCTGGAAACACCATATATTTT
-	TRBD1	TRBV11-3	TRBJ2-2	15	CASSSGQGGTGELFF	TGTGCCAGCAGCTCTGGACAGGGTGGCACCGGGGAGCTGTTTTTT
-	TRBD1	TRBV18	TRBJ1-1	14	CASSPFDRVTEAFF	TGTGCCAGCTCACCTTTCGACAGGGTCACTGAAGCTTTCTTT
-	-	TRBV28	TRBJ1-2	11	CASNFDYGYTF	TGTGCCAGCAACTTCGACTATGGCTACACCTTC
-	TRBD2	TRBV2	TRBJ2-3	15	CASSRGTSGTDTQYF	TGTGCCAGCAGTCGAGGGACTAGCGGCACAGATACGCAGTATTTT
few	-	TRBV9	TRBJ1-6	14	CASSASRGNSPLHF	TGTGCCAGCAGCGCTTCTAGGGGAAATTCACCCCTCCACTTT
-	-	TRBV28	TRBJ2-6	14	CASRLGSGANVLTF	TGTGCCAGCAGACTAGGTTCTGGGGCCAACGTCCTGACTTTC
few	-	TRBV5-4	TRBJ2-5	17	CASNPPAGKAEEETQYF	TGTGCCAGCAATCCTCCGGCGGGAAAAGCGGAAGAAGAGACCCAGTACTTC
-	-	TRBV5-1	TRBJ1-6	17	CASSLDTWSSYNSPLHF	TGCGCCAGCAGCTTGGACACGTGGAGCTCCTATAATTCACCCCTCCACTTT
-	TRBD1	TRBV18	TRBJ2-5	13	CASSITGVETQYF	TGTGCCAGCTCAATCACAGGGGTAGAGACCCAGTACTTC
-	-	TRBV6-6	TRBJ2-4	14	CASSSSQGKNIQYF	TGTGCCAGCAGTTCTAGTCAGGGCAAAAACATTCAGTACTTC
few	TRBD1	TRBV4-3	TRBJ2-7	16	CASSQVAGTGPYEQYF	TGCGCCAGCAGCCAAGTCGCCGGGACAGGTCCCTACGAGCAGTACTTC
few	-	TRBV2	TRBJ2-4	14	CASSFGIAKNIQYF	TGTGCCAGCAGTTTTGGGATAGCCAAAAACATTCAGTACTTC
once	-	TRBV7-9	TRBJ2-1	12	CASSLGESEQFF	TGTGCCAGCAGCTTAGGAGAGAGCGAGCAGTTCTTC
-	-	TRBV19	TRBJ2-2	16	CASSIGIGVRVGELFF	TGTGCCAGTAGTATTGGGATAGGGGTTAGAGTCGGGGAGCTGTTTTTT
few	TRBD1	TRBV28	TRBJ1-2	16	CASSLQGTGVNYGYTF	TGTGCCAGCAGTTTACAGGGGACAGGGGTAAACTATGGCTACACCTTC
few	-	TRBV29-1	TRBJ2-5	12	CSGRTGEETQYF	TGCAGCGGACGGACTGGGGAAGAGACCCAGTACTTC
few	-	TRBV28	TRBJ1-1	11	CASSYRFEAFF	TGTGCCAGCAGTTACAGATTTGAAGCTTTCTTT
-	-	TRBV4-2	TRBJ1-4	12	CASSHDREKLFF	TGTGCCAGCAGCCACGACAGGGAAAAACTGTTTTTT
-	-	TRBV27	TRBJ1-1	12	CASRRANTEAFF	TGTGCCAGCCGCAGGGCTAACACTGAAGCTTTCTTT
-	-	TRBV15	TRBJ2-5	16	CATSRGFGRSQETQYF	TGTGCCACCAGCAGAGGTTTCGGGAGATCCCAAGAGACCCAGTACTTC
-	TRBD1	TRBV2	TRBJ2-7	13	CHSRGQSSYEQYF	TGCCACAGCAGGGGACAGAGCTCCTACGAGCAGTACTTC
few	-	TRBV15	TRBJ1-1	13	CATSRDPGPYAFF	TGTGCCACCAGCAGAGATCCAGGACCGTATGCTTTCTTT
few	-	TRBV25-1	TRBJ1-1	12	CASRQGNTEAFF	TGTGCCAGCAGACAGGGAAACACTGAAGCTTTCTTT
few	-	TRBV10-3	TRBJ1-1	12	CAIGDSGPEAFF	TGTGCCATCGGAGATTCAGGGCCTGAAGCTTTCTTT
-	TRBD1	TRBV4-1	TRBJ2-2	13	CASRRTGTGELFF	TGCGCCAGCAGGCGGACAGGGACCGGGGAGCTGTTTTTT
few	TRBD2	TRBV4-1	TRBJ2-1	14	CASSQVGGSGEQFF	TGCGCCAGCAGCCAAGTGGGGGGGAGTGGTGAGCAGTTCTTC
-	TRBD2	TRBV28	TRBJ2-2	16	CASTSGLAVNTGELFF	TGTGCCAGCACCTCCGGACTAGCGGTTAACACCGGGGAGCTGTTTTTT
-	TRBD1	TRBV9	TRBJ2-7	15	CASSVGQGSPYEQYF	TGTGCCAGCAGCGTCGGACAGGGGAGCCCCTACGAGCAGTACTTC
few	-	TRBV11-1	TRBJ2-2	11	CASSPPGELFF	TGTGCCAGCAGCCCCCCCGGGGAGCTGTTTTTT
-	-	TRBV6-4	TRBJ1-6	11	CASSEDSPLHF	TGTGCCAGCAGTGAGGACTCACCCCTCCACTTT
few	-	TRBV4-3	TRBJ2-1	13	CASSLQEGNEQFF	TGCGCCAGCAGCCTGCAGGAGGGGAATGAGCAGTTCTTC
-	-	TRBV28	TRBJ2-7	11	CASQKTPRQYF	TGTGCCAGCCAGAAGACCCCGAGGCAGTACTTC
-	-	TRBV2	TRBJ2-7	12	CASKIPGAAQYF	TGTGCCAGCAAAATACCGGGTGCTGCGCAGTACTTC
few	-	TRBV10-3	TRBJ1-2	13	CAISESGNHGYTF	TGTGCCATCAGTGAGTCCGGCAATCATGGCTACACCTTC
few	-	TRBV5-1	TRBJ2-7	14	CASSFRDTSYEQYF	TGCGCCAGCAGCTTCCGGGACACTTCCTACGAGCAGTACTTC
few	-	TRBV15	TRBJ2-7	13	CATSRAAPHEQYF	TGTGCCACCAGCAGAGCCGCCCCCCACGAGCAGTACTTC